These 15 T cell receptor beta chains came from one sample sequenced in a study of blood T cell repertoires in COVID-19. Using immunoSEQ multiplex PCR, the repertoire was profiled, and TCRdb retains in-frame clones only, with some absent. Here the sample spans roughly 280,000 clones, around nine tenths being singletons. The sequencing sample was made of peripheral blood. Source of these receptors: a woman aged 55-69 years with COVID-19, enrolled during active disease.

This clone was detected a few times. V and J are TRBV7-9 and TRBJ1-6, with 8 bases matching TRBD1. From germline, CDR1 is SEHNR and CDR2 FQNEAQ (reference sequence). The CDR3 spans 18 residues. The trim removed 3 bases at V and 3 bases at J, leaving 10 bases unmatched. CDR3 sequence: CASSFSMDRAGYNSPLHF. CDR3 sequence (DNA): TGTGCCAGCAGCTTTTCTATGGACAGGGCGGGCTATAATTCACCCCTCCACTTT.

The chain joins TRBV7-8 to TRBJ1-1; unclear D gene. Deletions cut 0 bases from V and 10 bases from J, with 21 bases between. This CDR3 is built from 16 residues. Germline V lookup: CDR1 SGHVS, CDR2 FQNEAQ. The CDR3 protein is CASSLAQDPPRGVAFF. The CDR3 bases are TGTGCCAGCAGCTTAGCGCAAGACCCCCCCCGGGGTGTAGCTTTCTTT.

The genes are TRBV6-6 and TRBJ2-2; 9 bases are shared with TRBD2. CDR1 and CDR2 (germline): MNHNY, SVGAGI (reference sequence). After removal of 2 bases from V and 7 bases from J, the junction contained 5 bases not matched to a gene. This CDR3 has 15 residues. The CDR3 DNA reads TGTGCCAGCAGTTACCCTCTAGCGGGACACGGGGAGCTGTTTTTT. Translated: CASSYPLAGHGELFF.

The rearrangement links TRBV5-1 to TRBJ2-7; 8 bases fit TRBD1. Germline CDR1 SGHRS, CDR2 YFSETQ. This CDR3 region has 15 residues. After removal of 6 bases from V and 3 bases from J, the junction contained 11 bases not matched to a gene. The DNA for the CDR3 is TGCGCCAGCACCCGGGGACAGGCGATGGACTACGAGCAGTACTTC. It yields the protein CASTRGQAMDYEQYF.

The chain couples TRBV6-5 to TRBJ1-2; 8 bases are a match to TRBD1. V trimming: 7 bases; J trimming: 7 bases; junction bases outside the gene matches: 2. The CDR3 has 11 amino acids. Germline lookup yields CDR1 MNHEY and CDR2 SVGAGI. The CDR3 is CASTGGGGYTF. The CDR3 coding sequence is TGTGCCAGCACAGGGGGCGGTGGCTACACCTTC.

The CDR3 loop is CASSPGPGGEKLFF. The CDR3 region has the DNA TGTGCCAGCAGCCCCGGGCCGGGGGGGGAAAAACTGTTTTTT. This chain uses TRBV7-2 with TRBJ1-4; perhaps TRBD1 as D (5 bases). Trimming removed 5 bases at V and 8 bases at J, with 15 bases between. The germline V gene encodes CDR1 SGHTA and CDR2 FQGNSA. The CDR3 is made up of 14 amino acids.

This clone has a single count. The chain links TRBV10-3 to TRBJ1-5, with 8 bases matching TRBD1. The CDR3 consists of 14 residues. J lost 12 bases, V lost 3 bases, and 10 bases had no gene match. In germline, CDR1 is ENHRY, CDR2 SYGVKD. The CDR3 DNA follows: TGTGCCATCAGTGATGGTCAGGGGGCGGCCGGCCAGCATTTT. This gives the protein CAISDGQGAAGQHF.

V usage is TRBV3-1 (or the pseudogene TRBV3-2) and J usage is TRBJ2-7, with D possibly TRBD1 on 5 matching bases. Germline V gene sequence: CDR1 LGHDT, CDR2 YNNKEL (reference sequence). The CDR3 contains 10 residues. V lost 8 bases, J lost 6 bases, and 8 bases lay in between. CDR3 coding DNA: TGTGCCAGCGGAACAGGCGAGCAGTACTTC. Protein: CASGTGEQYF.

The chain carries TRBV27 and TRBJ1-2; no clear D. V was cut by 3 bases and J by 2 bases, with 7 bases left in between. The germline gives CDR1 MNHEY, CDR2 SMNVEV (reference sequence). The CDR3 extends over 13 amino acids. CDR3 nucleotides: TGTGCCAGCAGTTTGAACAGAAACTATGGCTACACCTTC. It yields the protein CASSLNRNYGYTF.

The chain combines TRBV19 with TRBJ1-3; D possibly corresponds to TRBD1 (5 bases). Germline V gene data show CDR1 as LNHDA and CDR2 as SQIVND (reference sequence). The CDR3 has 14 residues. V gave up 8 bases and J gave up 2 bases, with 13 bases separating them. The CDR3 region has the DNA TGTGCCAGTCAAAGGGGAGGTACTGGAAACACCATATATTTT. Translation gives CASQRGGTGNTIYF.

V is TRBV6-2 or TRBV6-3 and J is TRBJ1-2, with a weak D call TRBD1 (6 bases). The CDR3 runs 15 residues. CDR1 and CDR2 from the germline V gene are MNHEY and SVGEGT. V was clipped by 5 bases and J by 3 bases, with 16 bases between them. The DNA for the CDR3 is TGTGCCAGCAGTACCTACAGGGCCGGGGACTATGGCTACACCTTC. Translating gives CASSTYRAGDYGYTF.

The CDR3 loop reads CASSFWGDSKNSPLHF. The CDR3 DNA is TGTGCCAGCAGTTTTTGGGGGGACAGTAAAAATTCACCCCTCCACTTT. This rearrangement joins TRBV28 to TRBJ1-6; 7 bases match TRBD1. V dropped 3 bases and J dropped 7; count of bases not matched to a gene: 9. This CDR3 region has 16 residues. Looked up from germline, CDR1 is MDHEN and CDR2 is SYDVKM.

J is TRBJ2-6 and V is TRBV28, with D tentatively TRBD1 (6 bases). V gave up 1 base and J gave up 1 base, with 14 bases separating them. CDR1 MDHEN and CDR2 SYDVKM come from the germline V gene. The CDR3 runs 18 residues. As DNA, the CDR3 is TGTGCCAGCAGTTTATTTAAGGGGGTCTTATCTGGGGCCAACGTCCTGACTTTC. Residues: CASSLFKGVLSGANVLTF.

CDR3 sequence: CSVGGVSDGTEAFF. The CDR3 region has the DNA TGCAGCGTTGGGGGGGTATCGGACGGAACTGAAGCTTTCTTT. The chain has TRBV29-1 and TRBJ1-1; a weak D match, TRBD1 (5 bases). V was shortened by 4 bases and J by 5 bases, with 17 bases between the two germline ends. CDR1 is SQVTM, CDR2 ANQGSEA, per germline. This CDR3 is 14 amino acids long.

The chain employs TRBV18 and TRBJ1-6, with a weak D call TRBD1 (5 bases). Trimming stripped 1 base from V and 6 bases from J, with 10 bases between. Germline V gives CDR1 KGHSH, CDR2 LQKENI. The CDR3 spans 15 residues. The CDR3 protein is CASSPLARVNSPLHF. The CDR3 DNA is TGTGCCAGCTCACCACTGGCCAGGGTTAATTCACCCCTCCACTTT.